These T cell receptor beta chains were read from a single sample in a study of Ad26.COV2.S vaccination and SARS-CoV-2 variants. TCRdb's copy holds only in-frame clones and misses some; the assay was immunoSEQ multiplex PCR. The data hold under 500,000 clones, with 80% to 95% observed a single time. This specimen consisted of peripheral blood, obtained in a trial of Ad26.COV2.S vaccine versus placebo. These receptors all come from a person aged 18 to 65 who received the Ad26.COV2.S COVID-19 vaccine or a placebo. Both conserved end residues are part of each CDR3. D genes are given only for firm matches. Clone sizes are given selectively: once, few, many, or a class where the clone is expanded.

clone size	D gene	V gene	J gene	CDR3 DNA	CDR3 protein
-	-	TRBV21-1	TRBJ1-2	TGTGCCAGCACCTCAACGGGCGAGGGGCCCCCCGCAAGCTATGGCTACACCTTC	CASTSTGEGPPASYGYTF
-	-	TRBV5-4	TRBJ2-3	TGTGCCAGCAGTTTCGGGACGCGGACAGATACGCAGTATTTT	CASSFGTRTDTQYF
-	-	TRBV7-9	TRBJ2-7	TGTGCCAGCAGCAACCCGTCGGCTCGTCCCTACGAGCAGTACTTC	CASSNPSARPYEQYF
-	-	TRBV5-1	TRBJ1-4	TGCGCCAGCAGCTTGGTCGCAGGCGGGTTTAATGAAAAACTGTTTTTT	CASSLVAGGFNEKLFF
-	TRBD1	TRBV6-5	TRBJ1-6	TGTGCCAGCAGTTACTCGGGACAGGGGCAGGTTTCACCCCTCCACTTT	CASSYSGQGQVSPLHF
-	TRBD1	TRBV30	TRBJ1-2	TGTGCCTGGAGTCCGGACAGGGGGCAAGGCTACACCTTC	CAWSPDRGQGYTF
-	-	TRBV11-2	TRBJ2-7	TGTGCCAGCAGCTTAGGGACAGACCGGGTCTACGAGCAGTACTTC	CASSLGTDRVYEQYF
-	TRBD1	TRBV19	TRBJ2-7	TGTGCCAGTAGTACTCCAGGGGGCCCTGCCTACGAGCAGTACTTC	CASSTPGGPAYEQYF
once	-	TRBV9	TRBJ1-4	TGTGCCAGTAATTACAGCGCAACTAATGAAAAACTGTTTTTT	CASNYSATNEKLFF
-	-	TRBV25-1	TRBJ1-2	TGTGCCAGCAGTAAAGCAACAGGCAACTATGGCTACACCTTC	CASSKATGNYGYTF
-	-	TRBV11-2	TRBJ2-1	TGTGCCAGCACCCCCGCGCCGGGAGCGCACAATGAGCAGTTCTTC	CASTPAPGAHNEQFF
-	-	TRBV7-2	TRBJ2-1	TGTGCCAGCAGCGAACGACAGGCCTACAATGAGCAGTTCTTC	CASSERQAYNEQFF
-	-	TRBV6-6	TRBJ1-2	TGTGCCGGTCTACAGGCTAACTATGGCTACACCTTC	CAGLQANYGYTF
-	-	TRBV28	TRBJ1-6	TGTGCCAGCATACAGGGAAACGATCTCTCCTATAATTCACCCCTCCACTTT	CASIQGNDLSYNSPLHF
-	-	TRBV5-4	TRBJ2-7	TGTGCCAGCAGCTTGCGGGGGCGTTCGTACGAGCAGTACTTC	CASSLRGRSYEQYF
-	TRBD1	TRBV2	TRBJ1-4	TGTGCCAGCAGTGAAGACAGGGACAGGGGGGCGAGGACTAATGAAAAACTGTTTTTT	CASSEDRDRGARTNEKLFF
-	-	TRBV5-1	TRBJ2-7	TGCGCCAGCAGCTTAGGCCTGCACGGCCCATACGAGCAGTACTTC	CASSLGLHGPYEQYF
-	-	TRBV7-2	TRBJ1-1	TGTGCCAGCAGCTTCCAAGCTGGGACTGAAGCTTTCTTT	CASSFQAGTEAFF
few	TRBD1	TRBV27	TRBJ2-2	TGTGCCAGCTGGACCCGGGACAGGGGTGACACCGGGGAGCTGTTTTTT	CASWTRDRGDTGELFF
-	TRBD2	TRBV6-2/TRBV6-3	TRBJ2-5	TGTGCCAGCAGCTTCCTCGGGACTAGCGGGGGCCGGGAGACCCAGTACTTC	CASSFLGTSGGRETQYF
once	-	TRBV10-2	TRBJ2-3	TGCGCCAGCAGCCCCTTAGGGACAGATACGCAGTATTTT	CASSPLGTDTQYF
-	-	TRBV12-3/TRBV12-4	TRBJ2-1	TGTGCCAGCAGTTTATTTCTCAATGAGCAGTTCTTC	CASSLFLNEQFF
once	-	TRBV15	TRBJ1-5	TGTGCCACCAGCAAGGCAGCCTATAGCAATCAGCCCCAGCATTTT	CATSKAAYSNQPQHF
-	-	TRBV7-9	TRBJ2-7	TGTGCCAGCAGTCGATACTCCTACGAGCAGTACTTC	CASSRYSYEQYF
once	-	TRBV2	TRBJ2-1	TGTGCCAGCAGACCCGGGGGCCGGCTCTACAATGAGCAGTTCTTC	CASRPGGRLYNEQFF
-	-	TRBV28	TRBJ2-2	TGTGCCTCCGCCCCCGGGGCATCAATGTATTCCGGGGAGCTGTTTTTT	CASAPGASMYSGELFF
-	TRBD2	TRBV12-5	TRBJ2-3	TGTGCTAGTGGTTTGGTATTTGTACTAGCGGGGGACACAGATACGCAGTATTTT	CASGLVFVLAGDTDTQYF